The clone carrying this T cell receptor beta chain was recorded at least ten times. This sample is drawn from a study of regulatory T cells in long-lasting Graves disease. Study overall: Freshly diagnosed Graves' patients had used antithyroid drugs for under 3 months.

The CDR3 contains 14 residues. Germline V gene data show CDR1 as DFQATT and CDR2 as SNEGSKA (reference sequence). V was clipped by 6 bases and J by 7 bases; unmatched bases: 12. As to time point: newly diagnosed GD, antithyroid drugs for less than 3 months. There was RNA extracted from PBMCs, and the TCR library was made from it. Investigators prepared the TCR beta libraries by applying iRepertoire HTBI primers and Arm-PCR of CDR3 regions. TCRdb passed the multiplex PCR reads through MiXCR, listing each CDR3 protein once. This table holds 400,000 to 500,000 distinct CDR3 sequences, 14% to 15% found once. These data were also filed under a second study, of T cells in Graves' hyperthyroidism and ophthalmopathy. This second study notes: HTBI primers were used for first-round RT-PCR of the TCR CDR3.

This TCR came from a woman in her 30s with Graves disease. Source: peripheral blood mononuclear cells (PBMCs), taken at new diagnosis, from a patient treated with antithyroid drugs. J is TRBJ2-1 and V is TRBV20-1, with 7 bases that match TRBD2. This CDR3 is CSAPKRDAGNEQFF. The DNA of the CDR3 is TGCAGTGCCCCGAAGCGGGACGCGGGAAATGAGCAGTTCTTC.